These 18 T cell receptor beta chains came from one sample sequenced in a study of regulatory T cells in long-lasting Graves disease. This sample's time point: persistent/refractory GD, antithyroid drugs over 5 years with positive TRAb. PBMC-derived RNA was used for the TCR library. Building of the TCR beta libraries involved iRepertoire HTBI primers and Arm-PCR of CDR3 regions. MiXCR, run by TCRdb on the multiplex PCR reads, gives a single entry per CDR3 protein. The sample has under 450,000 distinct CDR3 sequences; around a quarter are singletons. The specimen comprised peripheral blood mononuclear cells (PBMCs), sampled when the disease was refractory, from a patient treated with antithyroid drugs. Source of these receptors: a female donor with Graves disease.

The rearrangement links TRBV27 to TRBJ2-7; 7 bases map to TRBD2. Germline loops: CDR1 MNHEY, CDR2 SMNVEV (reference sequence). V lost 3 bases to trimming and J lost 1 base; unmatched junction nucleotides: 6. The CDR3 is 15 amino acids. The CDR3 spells CASSFVGGGSYEQYF. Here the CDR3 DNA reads TGTGCCAGCAGTTTCGTTGGGGGGGGGTCCTACGAGCAGTACTTC.

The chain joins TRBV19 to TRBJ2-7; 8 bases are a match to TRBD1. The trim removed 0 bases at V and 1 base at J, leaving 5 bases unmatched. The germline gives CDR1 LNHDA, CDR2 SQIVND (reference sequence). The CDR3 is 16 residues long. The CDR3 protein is CASSIDRTGRSYEQYF. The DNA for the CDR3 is TGTGCCAGTAGTATAGATCGGACAGGGCGATCCTACGAGCAGTACTTC.

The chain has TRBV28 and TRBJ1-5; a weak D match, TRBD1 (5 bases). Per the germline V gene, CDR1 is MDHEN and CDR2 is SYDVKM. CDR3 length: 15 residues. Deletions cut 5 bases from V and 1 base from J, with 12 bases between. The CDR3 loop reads CASSRGWGSNQPQHF. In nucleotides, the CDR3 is TGTGCCAGCAGTCGGGGCTGGGGGAGCAATCAGCCCCAGCATTTT. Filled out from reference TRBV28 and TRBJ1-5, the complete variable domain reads DVKVTQSSRYLVKRTGEKVFLECVQDMDHENMFWYRQDPGLGLRLIYFSYDVKMKEKGDIPEGYSVSREKKERFSLILESASTNQTSMYLCASSRGWGSNQPQHFGDGTRLSIL.

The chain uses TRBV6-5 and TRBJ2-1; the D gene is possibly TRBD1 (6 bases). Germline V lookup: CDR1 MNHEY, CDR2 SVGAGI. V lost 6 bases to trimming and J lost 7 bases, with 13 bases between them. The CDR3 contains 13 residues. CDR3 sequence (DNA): TGTGCCAGCAGCTACGGGACACCGAATGAGCAGTTCTTC. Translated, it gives CASSYGTPNEQFF.

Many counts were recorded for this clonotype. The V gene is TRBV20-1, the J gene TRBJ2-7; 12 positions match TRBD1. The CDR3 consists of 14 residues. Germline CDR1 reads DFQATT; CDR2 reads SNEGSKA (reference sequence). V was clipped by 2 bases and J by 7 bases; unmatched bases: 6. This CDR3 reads CSARRDRGLREQYF. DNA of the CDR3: TGCAGTGCTAGACGGGACAGGGGGCTCAGGGAGCAGTACTTC.

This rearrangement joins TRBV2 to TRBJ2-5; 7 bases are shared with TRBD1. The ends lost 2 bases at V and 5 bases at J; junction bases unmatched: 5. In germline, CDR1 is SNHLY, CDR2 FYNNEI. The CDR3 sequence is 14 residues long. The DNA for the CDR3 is TGTGCCAGCAGTGAAAGTAACAGGGGCGAGACCCAGTACTTC. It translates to CASSESNRGETQYF.

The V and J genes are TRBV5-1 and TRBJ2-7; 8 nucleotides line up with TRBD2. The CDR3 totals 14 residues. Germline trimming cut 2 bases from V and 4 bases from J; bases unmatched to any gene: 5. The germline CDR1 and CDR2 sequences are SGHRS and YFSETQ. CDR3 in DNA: TGCGCCAGCAGCTTTACCCAGCGGGGGTACGAGCAGTACTTC. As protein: CASSFTQRGYEQYF.

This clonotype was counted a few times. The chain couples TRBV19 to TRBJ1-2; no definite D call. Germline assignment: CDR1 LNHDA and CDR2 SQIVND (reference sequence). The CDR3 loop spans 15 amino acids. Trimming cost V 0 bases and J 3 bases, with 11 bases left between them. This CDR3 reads CASSIDWELYYGYTF. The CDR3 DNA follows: TGTGCCAGTAGTATAGATTGGGAGTTATACTATGGCTACACCTTC. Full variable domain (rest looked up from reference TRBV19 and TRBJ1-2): DGGITQSPKYLFRKEGQNVTLSCEQNLNHDAMYWYRQDPGQGLRLIYYSQIVNDFQKGDIAEGYSVSREKKESFPLTVTSAQKNPTAFYLCASSIDWELYYGYTFGSGTRLTVV.

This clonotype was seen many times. The CDR3 loop is CASSEAGTFRSYEQYF. The CDR3 DNA is TGTGCCAGCAGTGAAGCTGGGACGTTTCGGTCCTACGAGCAGTACTTC. The gene calls are TRBV6-2 or TRBV6-3 and TRBJ2-7, with D perhaps given as TRBD1 or TRBD2 (5 bases each). Trimming stripped 5 bases from V and 1 base from J, with 18 bases between. The CDR3 is 16 amino acids. Germline V gene sequence: CDR1 MNHEY, CDR2 SVGEGT.

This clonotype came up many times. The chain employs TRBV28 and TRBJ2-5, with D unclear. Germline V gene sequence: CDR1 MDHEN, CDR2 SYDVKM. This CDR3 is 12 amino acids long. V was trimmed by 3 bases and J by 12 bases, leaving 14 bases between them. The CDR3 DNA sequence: TGTGCCAGCAGTTTCCAGGCGGCAGGCGAGTACTTC. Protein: CASSFQAAGEYF.

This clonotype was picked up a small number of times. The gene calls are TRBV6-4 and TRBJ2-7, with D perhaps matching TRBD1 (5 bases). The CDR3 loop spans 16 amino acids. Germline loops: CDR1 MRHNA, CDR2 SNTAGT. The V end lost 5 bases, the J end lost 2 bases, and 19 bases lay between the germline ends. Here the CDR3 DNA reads TGTGCCAGCAGTTATGGGGCTGGACAAGGGACCTACGAGCAGTACTTC. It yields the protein CASSYGAGQGTYEQYF.

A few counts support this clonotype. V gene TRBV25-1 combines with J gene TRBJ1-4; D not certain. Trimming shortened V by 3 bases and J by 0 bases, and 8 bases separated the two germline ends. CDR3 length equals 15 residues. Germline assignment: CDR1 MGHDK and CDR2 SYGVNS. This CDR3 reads CASSDWRATNEKLFF. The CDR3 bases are TGTGCCAGCAGTGACTGGAGGGCAACTAATGAAAAACTGTTTTTT.

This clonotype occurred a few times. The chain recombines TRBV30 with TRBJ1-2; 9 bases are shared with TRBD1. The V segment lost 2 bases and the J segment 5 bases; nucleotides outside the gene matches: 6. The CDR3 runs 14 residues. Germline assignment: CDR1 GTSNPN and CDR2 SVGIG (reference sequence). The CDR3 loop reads CAWSTTGGLYGYTF. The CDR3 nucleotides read TGTGCCTGGAGTACTACAGGGGGCCTATATGGCTACACCTTC. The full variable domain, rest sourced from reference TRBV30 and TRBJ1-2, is SQTIHQWPATLVQPVGSPLSLECTVEGTSNPNLYWYRQAAGRGLQLLFYSVGIGQISSEVPQNLSASRPQDRQFILSSKKLLLSDSGFYLCAWSTTGGLYGYTFGSGTRLTVV.

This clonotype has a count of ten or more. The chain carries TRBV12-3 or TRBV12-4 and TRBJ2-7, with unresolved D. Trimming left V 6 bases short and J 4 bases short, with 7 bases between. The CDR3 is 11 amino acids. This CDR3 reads CASSLIYEQYF. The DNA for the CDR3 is TGTGCCAGCAGCCTAATTTACGAGCAGTACTTC.

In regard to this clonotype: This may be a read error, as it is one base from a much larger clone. The CDR3 loop reads CASSFRYTEAFF. The CDR3 DNA follows: TGTGCCAGCAGTTTTAGGTACACTGAAGCTTTCTTT. The J gene is TRBJ1-1, the V gene TRBV12-3 or TRBV12-4, with D unresolved. The CDR3 covers 12 residues. V was shortened by 3 bases and J by 3 bases, with 5 bases between the two germline ends.

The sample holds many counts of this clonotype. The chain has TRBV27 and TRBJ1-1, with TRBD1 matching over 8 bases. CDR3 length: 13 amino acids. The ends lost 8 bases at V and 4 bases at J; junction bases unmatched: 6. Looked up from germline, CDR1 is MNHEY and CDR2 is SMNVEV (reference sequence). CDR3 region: CASGQGVGTEAFF. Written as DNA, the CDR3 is TGTGCCAGCGGACAGGGCGTCGGCACTGAAGCTTTCTTT.

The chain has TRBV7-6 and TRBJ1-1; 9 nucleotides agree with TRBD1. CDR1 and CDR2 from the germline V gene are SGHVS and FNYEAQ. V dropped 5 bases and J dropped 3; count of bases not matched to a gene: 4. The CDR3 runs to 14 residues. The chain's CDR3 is CASSKTGGDTEAFF. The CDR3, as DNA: TGTGCCAGCAGCAAGACAGGGGGGGACACTGAAGCTTTCTTT.

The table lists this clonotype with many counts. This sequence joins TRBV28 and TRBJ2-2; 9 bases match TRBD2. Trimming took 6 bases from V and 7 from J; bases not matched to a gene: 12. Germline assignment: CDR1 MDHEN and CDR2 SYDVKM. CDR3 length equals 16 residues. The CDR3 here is CASSPVTSGSIGELFF. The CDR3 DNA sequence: TGTGCCAGCAGCCCAGTTACTAGCGGGTCCATCGGGGAGCTGTTTTTT. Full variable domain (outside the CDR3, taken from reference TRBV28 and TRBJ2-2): DVKVTQSSRYLVKRTGEKVFLECVQDMDHENMFWYRQDPGLGLRLIYFSYDVKMKEKGDIPEGYSVSREKKERFSLILESASTNQTSMYLCASSPVTSGSIGELFFGEGSRLTVL.